This is a list of T cell receptor beta chains from one sample in a study of shared clonotypes between healthy human individuals. TCRdb's table, derived via immunoSEQ multiplex PCR, lists solely in-frame clones and lacks some. The sample has approximately 980,000 clones, 70% to 85% seen once. The sample consisted of memory CD4+ T cells sorted from blood. The source of these receptors is a man between 18 and 29 years old in good health. CDR3s include the opening cysteine and the closing phenylalanine or tryptophan. D genes are given only for firm matches. Rows may omit the clone size; those that give it use once, few, many or a size class.

J gene: TRBJ2-3; D gene: -; V gene: TRBV19; clone size: -; CDR3 DNA: TGTGCCAGTAGTATAGATCCCCCAGGGCTGGGGCAAACTAGCACAGATACGCAGTATTTT; CDR3 protein: CASSIDPPGLGQTSTDTQYF
J gene: TRBJ2-5; D gene: -; V gene: TRBV28; clone size: -; CDR3 DNA: TGTGCCAGCAGTTCCCCCCGGGGCCGGGGAAGGGAGACCCAGTACTTC; CDR3 protein: CASSSPRGRGRETQYF
J gene: TRBJ1-2; D gene: -; V gene: TRBV4-1; clone size: -; CDR3 DNA: TGCGCCAGCAGCCAAGTAATCTCTAAGGCTTATGGCTACACCTTC; CDR3 protein: CASSQVISKAYGYTF
J gene: TRBJ2-5; D gene: TRBD2; V gene: TRBV30; clone size: -; CDR3 DNA: TGTGCCTGTTCACTAGCGGGGGGGCCAGGAGAGACCCAGTACTTC; CDR3 protein: CACSLAGGPGETQYF
J gene: TRBJ1-1; D gene: TRBD1; V gene: TRBV7-2; clone size: -; CDR3 DNA: TGTGCCAGCAGCAAAGGCGGGACAGGGGTTATGCGCACTGAAGCTTTCTTT; CDR3 protein: CASSKGGTGVMRTEAFF
J gene: TRBJ2-7; D gene: TRBD1; V gene: TRBV6-5; clone size: -; CDR3 DNA: TGTGCCAGCAGGGATAGACAGGGGGCGTGGGAGCAGTACTTC; CDR3 protein: CASRDRQGAWEQYF
J gene: TRBJ1-3; D gene: -; V gene: TRBV15; clone size: -; CDR3 DNA: TGTGCCACCAGCAGAGGCCAGCACTCTGGAAACACCATATATTTT; CDR3 protein: CATSRGQHSGNTIYF
J gene: TRBJ1-2; D gene: -; V gene: TRBV2; clone size: -; CDR3 DNA: TGTGCCAGCAAACGTAGGGAGGATGGCTACACCTTC; CDR3 protein: CASKRREDGYTF
J gene: TRBJ2-1; D gene: -; V gene: TRBV7-9; clone size: -; CDR3 DNA: TGTGCCAGCAGCTTGGCGGACCCTGACAGATACTACAATGAGCAGTTCTTC; CDR3 protein: CASSLADPDRYYNEQFF
J gene: TRBJ1-5; D gene: TRBD1; V gene: TRBV18; clone size: -; CDR3 DNA: TGTGCCAGCTCACCACCCGGACAGGGGAGCAATCAGCCCCAGCATTTT; CDR3 protein: CASSPPGQGSNQPQHF
J gene: TRBJ1-6; D gene: -; V gene: TRBV27; clone size: -; CDR3 DNA: TGTGCCAGCAGTTCCACAGGGATGGATAATTCACCCCTCCACTTT; CDR3 protein: CASSSTGMDNSPLHF
J gene: TRBJ2-7; D gene: -; V gene: TRBV5-4; clone size: few; CDR3 DNA: TGTGCCAGCAGCTTGTCAGGGAGCTCCTACGAGCAGTACTTC; CDR3 protein: CASSLSGSSYEQYF
J gene: TRBJ1-1; D gene: TRBD1; V gene: TRBV6-1; clone size: few; CDR3 DNA: TGTGCCAGCGAAAATTCTCCGGGACAGAGACCTTTCTTT; CDR3 protein: CASENSPGQRPFF
J gene: TRBJ1-4; D gene: -; V gene: TRBV19; clone size: -; CDR3 DNA: TGTGCCAGTAGTACGCAGGGAAAAAGTCGTGAAAAACTGTTTTTT; CDR3 protein: CASSTQGKSREKLFF
J gene: TRBJ1-2; D gene: -; V gene: TRBV18; clone size: -; CDR3 DNA: TGTGCCAGCTCACCAGTCCAGGGATCCGATAACTATGGCTACACCTTC; CDR3 protein: CASSPVQGSDNYGYTF
J gene: TRBJ2-4; D gene: -; V gene: TRBV7-2; clone size: -; CDR3 DNA: TGTGCCAGCAGCTTTGCTAGCGCCCAAAACATTCAGTACTTC; CDR3 protein: CASSFASAQNIQYF
J gene: TRBJ2-2; D gene: TRBD1; V gene: TRBV11-2; clone size: -; CDR3 DNA: TGTGCCAGCAGCTTAAGGCTGGGACAGGGGGCGAACGGGGAGCTGTTTTTT; CDR3 protein: CASSLRLGQGANGELFF
J gene: TRBJ2-7; D gene: TRBD1; V gene: TRBV19; clone size: -; CDR3 DNA: TGTGCCAGTAGTATACGACAGGGGAACGAGCAGTACTTC; CDR3 protein: CASSIRQGNEQYF
J gene: TRBJ1-5; D gene: TRBD1; V gene: TRBV19; clone size: -; CDR3 DNA: TGTGCCAGTAGTACCGTTCTTCAGGGGGGCAATCAGCCCCAGCATTTT; CDR3 protein: CASSTVLQGGNQPQHF
J gene: TRBJ1-5; D gene: TRBD1; V gene: TRBV11-2; clone size: few; CDR3 DNA: TGTGCCAGCAGCCCCACGACAGGGGGAAGCAATCAGCCCCAGCATTTT; CDR3 protein: CASSPTTGGSNQPQHF
J gene: TRBJ2-3; D gene: TRBD2; V gene: TRBV7-2; clone size: -; CDR3 DNA: TGTGCCAGCAGCTTAGGGGCCGGGGGGGCAGATACGCAGTATTTT; CDR3 protein: CASSLGAGGADTQYF
J gene: TRBJ2-3; D gene: -; V gene: TRBV6-5; clone size: -; CDR3 DNA: TGTGCCAGCAGTCGGCCGGGTACGGCCACAGATACGCAGTATTTT; CDR3 protein: CASSRPGTATDTQYF
J gene: TRBJ1-6; D gene: TRBD1; V gene: TRBV30; clone size: once; CDR3 DNA: TGTGCCTGGAGACGGAGGGACAGCTCCTATAATTCACCCCTCCACTTT; CDR3 protein: CAWRRRDSSYNSPLHF
J gene: TRBJ2-2; D gene: -; V gene: TRBV5-1; clone size: -; CDR3 DNA: TGCGCCAGCAGCTTGGGGCAGTTCGCGAACACCGGGGAGCTGTTTTTT; CDR3 protein: CASSLGQFANTGELFF
J gene: TRBJ2-3; D gene: -; V gene: TRBV5-6; clone size: -; CDR3 DNA: TGTGCCAGCAGCTTGGCAGGGACTCCTAATACGCAGTATTTT; CDR3 protein: CASSLAGTPNTQYF
J gene: TRBJ2-1; D gene: -; V gene: TRBV6-1; clone size: few; CDR3 DNA: TGTGCCAGCAGTGAATTATCCGTCTGGCAGTTCTTC; CDR3 protein: CASSELSVWQFF
J gene: TRBJ2-3; D gene: -; V gene: TRBV5-4; clone size: -; CDR3 DNA: TGTGCCAGCAGCCCTACAGGGAAGGGGGTCACAGATACGCAGTATTTT; CDR3 protein: CASSPTGKGVTDTQYF
J gene: TRBJ2-2; D gene: TRBD2; V gene: TRBV2; clone size: -; CDR3 DNA: TGTGCCAGCAGAGGGAGGGGACTAGAGTCCGGGGAGCTGTTTTTT; CDR3 protein: CASRGRGLESGELFF